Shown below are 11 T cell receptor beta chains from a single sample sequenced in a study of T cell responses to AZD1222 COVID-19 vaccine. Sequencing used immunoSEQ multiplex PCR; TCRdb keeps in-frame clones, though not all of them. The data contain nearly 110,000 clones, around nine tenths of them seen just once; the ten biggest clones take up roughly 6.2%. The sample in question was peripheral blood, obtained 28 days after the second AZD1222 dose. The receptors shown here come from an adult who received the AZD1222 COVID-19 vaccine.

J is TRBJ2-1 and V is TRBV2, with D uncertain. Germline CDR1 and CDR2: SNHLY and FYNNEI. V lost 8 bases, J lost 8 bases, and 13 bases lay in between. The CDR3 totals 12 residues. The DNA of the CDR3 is TGTGCCAGCGGAAAAAGGACGGATGAGCAGTTCTTC. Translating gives CASGKRTDEQFF.

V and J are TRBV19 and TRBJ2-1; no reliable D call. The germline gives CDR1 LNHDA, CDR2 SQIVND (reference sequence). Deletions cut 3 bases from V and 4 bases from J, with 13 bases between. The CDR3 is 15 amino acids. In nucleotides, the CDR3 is TGTGCCAGTAGTATCTTAGCCACCCCATACAATGAGCAGTTCTTC. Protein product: CASSILATPYNEQFF. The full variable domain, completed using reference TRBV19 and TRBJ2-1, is DGGITQSPKYLFRKEGQNVTLSCEQNLNHDAMYWYRQDPGQGLRLIYYSQIVNDFQKGDIAEGYSVSREKKESFPLTVTSAQKNPTAFYLCASSILATPYNEQFFGPGTRLTVL.

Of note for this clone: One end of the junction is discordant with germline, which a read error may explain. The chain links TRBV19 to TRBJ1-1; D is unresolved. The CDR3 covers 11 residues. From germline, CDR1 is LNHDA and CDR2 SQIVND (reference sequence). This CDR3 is CASSLEPEAFF. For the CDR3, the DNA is TGTGCCAGTAGTCTAGAGCCTGAAGCTTTCTTT.

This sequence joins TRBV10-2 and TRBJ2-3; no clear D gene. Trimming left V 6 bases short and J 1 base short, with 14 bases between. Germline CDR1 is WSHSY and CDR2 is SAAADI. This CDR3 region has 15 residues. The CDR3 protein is CASRVRPTGTDTQYF. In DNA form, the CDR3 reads TGCGCCAGCAGGGTTAGACCGACTGGCACAGATACGCAGTATTTT.

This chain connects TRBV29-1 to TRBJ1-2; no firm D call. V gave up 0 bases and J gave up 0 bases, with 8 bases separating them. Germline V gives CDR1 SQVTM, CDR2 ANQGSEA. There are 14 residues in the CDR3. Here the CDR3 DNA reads TGCAGCGTTGAAGATCAAGAATCTAACTATGGCTACACCTTC. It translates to CSVEDQESNYGYTF.

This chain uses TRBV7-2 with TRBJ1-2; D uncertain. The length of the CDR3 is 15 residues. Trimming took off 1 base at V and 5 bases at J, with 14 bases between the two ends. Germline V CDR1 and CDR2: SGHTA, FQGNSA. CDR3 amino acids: CASSLVEGGPYGYTF. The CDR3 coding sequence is TGTGCCAGCAGCTTAGTAGAGGGCGGACCATATGGCTACACCTTC. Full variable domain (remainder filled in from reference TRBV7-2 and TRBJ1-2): GAGVSQSPSNKVTEKGKDVELRCDPISGHTALYWYRQSLGQGLEFLIYFQGNSAPDKSGLPSDRFSAERTGGSVSTLTIQRTQQEDSAVYLCASSLVEGGPYGYTFGSGTRLTVV.

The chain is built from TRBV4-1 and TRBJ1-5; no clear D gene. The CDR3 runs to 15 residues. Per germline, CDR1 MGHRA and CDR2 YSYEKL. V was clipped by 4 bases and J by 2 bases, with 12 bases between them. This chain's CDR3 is CASSPAGLGNQPQHF. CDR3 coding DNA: TGCGCCAGCAGCCCCGCCGGTCTCGGCAATCAGCCCCAGCATTTT.

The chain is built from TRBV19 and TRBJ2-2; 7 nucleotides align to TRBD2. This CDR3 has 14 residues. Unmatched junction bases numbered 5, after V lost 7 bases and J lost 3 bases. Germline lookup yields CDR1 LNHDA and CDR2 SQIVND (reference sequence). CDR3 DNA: TGTGCCAGTAATCTAGCGGAGTACACCGGGGAGCTGTTTTTT. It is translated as CASNLAEYTGELFF.

CDR3 bases: TGCAGCGTTGAAGGGATTGGAACTGAAGCTTTCTTT. Translating gives CSVEGIGTEAFF. The J gene is TRBJ1-1, the V gene TRBV29-1; D is unresolved. V was trimmed by 1 base and J by 5 bases, leaving 8 bases between them. This CDR3 comprises 12 residues. The germline gives CDR1 SQVTM, CDR2 ANQGSEA. The variable domain in full, with the rest retrieved from reference TRBV29-1 and TRBJ1-1, is SAVISQKPSRDICQRGTSLTIQCQVDSQVTMMFWYRQQPGQSLTLIATANQGSEATYESGFVIDKFPISRPNLTFSTLTVSNMSPEDSSIYLCSVEGIGTEAFFGQGTRLTVV.

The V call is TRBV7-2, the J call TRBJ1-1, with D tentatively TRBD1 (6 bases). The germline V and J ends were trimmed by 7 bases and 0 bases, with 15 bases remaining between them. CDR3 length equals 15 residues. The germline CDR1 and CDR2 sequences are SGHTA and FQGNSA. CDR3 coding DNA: TGTGCCAGCAACCACCAAGGGGGGATGAACACTGAAGCTTTCTTT. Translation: CASNHQGGMNTEAFF.

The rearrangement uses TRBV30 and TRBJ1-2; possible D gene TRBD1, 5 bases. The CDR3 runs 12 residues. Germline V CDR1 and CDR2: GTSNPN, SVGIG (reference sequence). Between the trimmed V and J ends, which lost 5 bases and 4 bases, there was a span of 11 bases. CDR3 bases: TGTGCCTGGGATTTAGGGGCCTATGGCTACACCTTC. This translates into CAWDLGAYGYTF. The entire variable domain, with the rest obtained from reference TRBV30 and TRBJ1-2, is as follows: SQTIHQWPATLVQPVGSPLSLECTVEGTSNPNLYWYRQAAGRGLQLLFYSVGIGQISSEVPQNLSASRPQDRQFILSSKKLLLSDSGFYLCAWDLGAYGYTFGSGTRLTVV.